Below are 7 T cell receptor beta chains sequenced from a single sample in a study of vaccination and CD4 T cells after COVID-19. TCRdb independently ran MiXCR on the PCR reads; one entry per CDR3 protein. The sample records some 21,000 distinct CDR3 sequences, more than 45% being singletons. Sequencing was performed on CD4+ T cells from blood, taken before SARS-CoV-2 vaccination. These receptors came from a human donor who had recovered from COVID-19.

Remarks on this clonotype: One end of the junction varies from germline; a read error may be responsible. The J gene is TRBJ2-3, the V gene TRBV24-1; D gene ambiguous. Germline V lookup: CDR1 KGHDR, CDR2 SFDVKD. This CDR3 is built from 14 residues. The CDR3: CATSEDLCTDMQYF. DNA of the CDR3: TGTGCCACCAGTGAGGACCTCTGCACAGATATGCAGTATTTT.

The V call is TRBV7-9, the J call TRBJ2-5; 7 nucleotides align to TRBD2. CDR1 is SEHNR and CDR2 is FQNEAQ in the germline V gene (reference sequence). This CDR3 comprises 13 residues. V trimming: 6 bases; J trimming: 7 bases; junction bases outside the gene matches: 8. CDR3 region: CASRYSREGTQYF. CDR3 coding DNA: TGTGCCAGCAGATACTCGAGGGAGGGGACCCAGTACTTC.

This clonotype appeared a few times. This chain uses TRBV6-1 with TRBJ1-5, with 7 bases aligning to TRBD1. The CDR3 runs to 12 residues. CDR1 and CDR2 from the germline V gene are MNHNS and SASEGT. The J segment lost 14 bases and the V segment lost 3 bases, leaving 7 bases of the junction unmatched. CDR3 region: CASSDGTAVKHF. DNA for the CDR3: TGTGCCAGCAGTGACGGGACAGCCGTTAAGCATTTT.

The CDR3 sequence is CASSLSGSSYEQYF. CDR3 DNA sequence: TGTGCCAGCAGCTTATCGGGAAGCTCCTACGAGCAGTACTTC. The rearrangement links TRBV7-9 to TRBJ2-7; D possibly corresponds to TRBD2 (5 bases). Germline values: CDR1 SEHNR, CDR2 FQNEAQ (reference sequence). Trimming took off 2 bases at V and 0 bases at J, with 8 bases between the two ends. The CDR3 has 14 amino acids.

This clonotype occurred a few times. The rearrangement joins TRBV20-1 to TRBJ1-6, with TRBD1 identical over 11 bases. This CDR3 is built from 15 residues. The trim removed 2 bases at V and 9 bases at J, leaving 6 bases unmatched. CDR1 and CDR2 from the germline V gene are DFQATT and SNEGSKA (reference sequence). This chain's CDR3 is CSARSGTGGGSPLHF. In DNA, the CDR3 is TGCAGTGCTAGATCGGGGACAGGGGGAGGTTCACCCCTCCACTTT.

This clonotype turned up a few times. This sequence joins TRBV15 and TRBJ1-4; unclear D gene. V lost 0 bases, J lost 8 bases, and 13 bases lay in between. From germline, CDR1 is LNHNV and CDR2 YYDKDF (reference sequence). The CDR3 sequence is 15 residues long. As DNA, the CDR3 is TGTGCCACCAGCAGAGATAGCCGGCACGGCGAAAAACTGTTTTTT. Translated: CATSRDSRHGEKLFF.

This clonotype was observed a few times. The chain joins TRBV7-2 to TRBJ1-2; D call uncertain. Per the germline V gene, CDR1 is SGHTA and CDR2 is FQGNSA. The CDR3 contains 14 residues. V was clipped by 4 bases and J by 8 bases, with 17 bases between them. CDR3 region: CASSYNTGPEGYTF. CDR3 coding DNA: TGTGCCAGCAGCTATAACACCGGGCCCGAGGGCTACACCTTC.